This entry lists 18 T cell receptor beta chains sequenced from one sample in a study of OX40 agonist ivuxolimab in advanced cancers. The assay was immunoSEQ multiplex PCR, and TCRdb's table has in-frame clones only and misses some. The sample comprises around 79,000 clones, 65% to 90% of which are singletons, and 0.61% rests with the top ten. The starting material was CD4+ or CD8+ T cells sorted from blood, obtained in a trial of the OX40 agonist ivuxolimab. The source of these receptors is an adult with an advanced solid tumor such as melanoma, head and neck, liver or kidney cancer.

The chain is built from TRBV19 and TRBJ1-2, with 7 bases identical to TRBD1. CDR1 and CDR2 (germline): LNHDA, SQIVND (reference sequence). This CDR3 region has 15 residues. Trimming took 6 bases from V and 2 from J; bases not matched to a gene: 9. CDR3 DNA: TGTGCCAGTAGCCGGGGGGACAGTAAAAACTATGGCTACACCTTC. Translating it yields CASSRGDSKNYGYTF.

This chain joins TRBV5-1 and TRBJ1-6; no firm D call. This CDR3 has 14 amino acids. Germline V gene sequence: CDR1 SGHRS, CDR2 YFSETQ. V was clipped by 1 base and J by 7 bases, with 9 bases between them. This CDR3 is CASSLRAENSPLHF. The DNA of the CDR3 is TGCGCCAGCAGCTTGAGGGCCGAGAATTCACCCCTCCACTTT.

The chain employs TRBV6-5 and TRBJ1-5; 9 nucleotides match TRBD1. V shed 6 bases, J shed 3 bases, and the junction held 6 bases outside the gene matches. The CDR3 length is 15 residues. Germline CDR1 MNHEY, CDR2 SVGAGI. CDR3 loop: CASSSTGGPNQPQHF. The CDR3 DNA reads TGTGCCAGCAGCTCAACAGGGGGCCCCAATCAGCCCCAGCATTTT.

The J gene is TRBJ1-1, the V gene TRBV7-6; TRBD1 is a possible D gene (5 bases). Trimming removed 5 bases at V and 5 bases at J, with 12 bases between. The CDR3 covers 13 residues. Germline V gene data show CDR1 as SGHVS and CDR2 as FNYEAQ. The CDR3, as DNA: TGTGCCAGCAGCCATGGGGGGAGAACTGAAGCTTTCTTT. The encoded protein is CASSHGGRTEAFF.

For this clone: Relative to the germline gene, one junction end is altered; a read error may explain this. V and J are TRBV7-7 and TRBJ2-5, with 10 bases aligning to TRBD2. The CDR3 is 17 amino acids. The germline gives CDR1 SSHAT, CDR2 FNYEAQ (reference sequence). CDR3 loop: CASSPSGGAYFQETQYF. The CDR3 nucleotides are TGTGCTAGCAGCCCTAGCGGGGGAGCCTATTTCCAAGAGACCCAGTACTTC.

The chain uses TRBV7-2 and TRBJ2-7; D not resolved. The V end was cut by 1 base, the J end by 0 bases, with 7 bases between. The CDR3 runs 14 residues. From germline, CDR1 is SGHTA and CDR2 FQGNSA. The CDR3 nucleotides read TGTGCCAGCAGCTTAGACACGGGCTCCTACGAGCAGTACTTC. Its protein product is CASSLDTGSYEQYF. Variable domain in full (rest from reference TRBV7-2 and TRBJ2-7): GAGVSQSPSNKVTEKGKDVELRCDPISGHTALYWYRQSLGQGLEFLIYFQGNSAPDKSGLPSDRFSAERTGGSVSTLTIQRTQQEDSAVYLCASSLDTGSYEQYFGPGTRLTVT.

The chain couples TRBV10-3 to TRBJ1-3; no clear D. This CDR3 contains 14 residues. V was cut by 4 bases and J by 0 bases, with 7 bases left in between. Germline V CDR1 and CDR2: ENHRY, SYGVKD. CDR3 bases: TGTGCCATCAGTGGACAAACCTCTGGAAACACCATATATTTT. Its translation: CAISGQTSGNTIYF.

This chain joins TRBV7-2 and TRBJ2-2; D is ambiguous. The CDR3 is 13 residues long. CDR1 and CDR2 from the germline V gene are SGHTA and FQGNSA. Trimming took 0 bases from V and 5 from J, leaving 4 bases between them. CDR3 DNA sequence: TGTGCCAGCAGCTTAGCGAGTACCGGGGAGCTGTTTTTT. Encoded protein: CASSLASTGELFF. The complete variable domain, with remaining parts taken from reference TRBV7-2 and TRBJ2-2, reads GAGVSQSPSNKVTEKGKDVELRCDPISGHTALYWYRQSLGQGLEFLIYFQGNSAPDKSGLPSDRFSAERTGGSVSTLTIQRTQQEDSAVYLCASSLASTGELFFGEGSRLTVL.

The rearrangement uses TRBV5-8 and TRBJ2-7; perhaps TRBD2 as D (5 bases). CDR3 length: 16 amino acids. The germline V and J ends were trimmed by 4 bases and 2 bases, with 19 bases remaining between them. CDR1 SGHTS and CDR2 YDEGEE come from the germline V gene. For the CDR3, the DNA is TGTGCCAGCAGCAGAACCTCACTAGGGATCACCTACGAGCAGTACTTC. Its translation: CASSRTSLGITYEQYF.

This chain links TRBV11-2 with TRBJ1-5; 7 bases are a match to TRBD1. Germline lookup yields CDR1 SGHAT and CDR2 FQNNGV. The trim removed 3 bases at V and 5 bases at J, leaving 7 bases unmatched. The CDR3 totals 15 residues. The DNA for the CDR3 is TGTGCCAGCAGCTTCTCAGGGGGTATTGATCAGCCCCAGCATTTT. The encoded protein is CASSFSGGIDQPQHF.

The chain recombines TRBV6-6 with TRBJ1-5; D is undetermined. V dropped 2 bases and J dropped 5 bases, with 4 bases sitting between them. The CDR3 extends over 12 amino acids. In germline, CDR1 is MNHNY, CDR2 SVGAGI (reference sequence). CDR3 amino acids: CASSYPDQPQHF. The CDR3 coding sequence is TGTGCCAGCAGTTACCCGGATCAGCCCCAGCATTTT.

V and J are TRBV19 and TRBJ1-2; tentatively, D is TRBD1 (6 bases). The CDR3 contains 14 residues. Germline V CDR1 and CDR2: LNHDA, SQIVND (reference sequence). V lost 5 bases to trimming and J lost 4 bases, with 14 bases between them. The CDR3 DNA is TGTGCCAGTAGTCCAACAGGGTCTGGCTATGGCTACACCTTC. Translation: CASSPTGSGYGYTF.

This clone is a singleton in its sample. This chain connects TRBV2 to TRBJ1-2; D unresolved. Germline CDR1 and CDR2: SNHLY and FYNNEI. Trimming cost V 1 base and J 4 bases, with 4 bases left between them. The length of the CDR3 is 12 residues. The CDR3 bases are TGTGCCAGCAGTGAAGATCTCTATGGCTACACCTTC. Its protein is CASSEDLYGYTF.

The chain uses TRBV7-2 and TRBJ2-2, with D unresolved. Per the germline V gene, CDR1 is SGHTA and CDR2 is FQGNSA. V dropped 5 bases and J dropped 6 bases, with 7 bases sitting between them. The CDR3 is 12 amino acids. The CDR3 DNA reads TGTGCCAGCAGCCCCTATTCCGGGGAGCTGTTTTTT. Its protein is CASSPYSGELFF.

The chain is built from TRBV20-1 and TRBJ2-5; a possible D gene is TRBD2 (6 bases). This CDR3 has 11 amino acids. Germline CDR1 DFQATT, CDR2 SNEGSKA (reference sequence). CDR3 loop: CRLANRETQYF. The DNA for the CDR3 is TGCAGGCTAGCGAATAGAGAGACCCAGTACTTC.

The rearrangement joins TRBV10-3 to TRBJ2-7, with TRBD1 identical over 7 bases. With V trimmed by 6 bases and J by 5 bases, 7 bases remained unmatched. Per germline, CDR1 ENHRY and CDR2 SYGVKD. The CDR3 extends over 13 amino acids. CDR3 sequence reads: CAIRRDSLDEQYF. The DNA of the CDR3 is TGTGCCATCAGGAGGGACAGCCTCGACGAGCAGTACTTC.

The chain is built from TRBV18 and TRBJ2-1, with 8 bases aligning to TRBD1. CDR3 length: 17 residues. The V gene's germline CDR1 is KGHSH and CDR2 LQKENI. Trimming at V came to 8 bases and at J to 8 bases, leaving 20 bases not matched to a gene. The CDR3 region has the DNA TGTGCCAGCATTGCCTCTAAGGGACAGGCCGTGGGCGATGAGCAGTTCTTC. It yields the protein CASIASKGQAVGDEQFF.

The count of this clone is one. This sequence joins TRBV5-1 and TRBJ2-3; 12 positions agree with TRBD2. CDR1 and CDR2 (germline): SGHRS, YFSETQ. J lost 2 bases, V lost 5 bases, and 3 bases had no gene match. The CDR3 totals 15 residues. The chain's CDR3 is CASRPSGGATDTQYF. DNA for the CDR3: TGCGCCAGCAGACCTAGCGGGGGGGCCACAGATACGCAGTATTTT.